This entry features one TCR beta chain sequence. The protocol was immunoSEQ multiplex PCR, while the TCRdb copy is restricted to in-frame clones and leaves out a portion. The data contain 550,000 to 800,000 clones, 74% of them singletons. This sample was included in a study of shared clonotypes between healthy human individuals. CDR1 SGDLS and CDR2 YYNGEE come from the germline V gene. V was shortened by 4 bases and J by 5 bases, with 9 bases between the two germline ends. This CDR3 has 13 residues. Material for sequencing was memory CD4+ T cells sorted from blood. Subset denoted: CD45RA-negative fraction. The receptor was derived from a woman aged 25 to 39 in good health. The chain links TRBV9 to TRBJ1-4; unclear D gene. As DNA, the CDR3 is TGTGCCAGCAGCCTCGGTCCGAATGAAAAACTGTTTTTT. It translates to CASSLGPNEKLFF. Variable domain in full (rest from reference TRBV9 and TRBJ1-4): DSGVTQTPKHLITATGQRVTLRCSPRSGDLSVYWYQQSLDQGLQFLIQYYNGEERAKGNILERFSAQQFPDLHSELNLSSLELGDSALYFCASSLGPNEKLFFGSGTQLSVL.